This TCR beta chain came from a study of T cell responses to AZD1222 COVID-19 vaccine. Overall study findings and caveats: Vaccination with two AZD1222 doses was followed by a rise in Spike-specific TCR breadth and depth. Clonal diversity may have been underestimated, and the donors were mostly white British, with more females than males.

Trimming took off 5 bases at V and 0 bases at J, with 14 bases between the two ends. Germline lookup yields CDR1 SEHNR and CDR2 FQNEAQ (reference sequence). The CDR3 sequence is 16 residues long. The protocol was immunoSEQ multiplex PCR, while the TCRdb copy is restricted to in-frame clones and leaves out a portion. Of about 180,000 clones listed, approximately 94% are singletons. Note on this clone: Antigen unknown.

The clonotype was recovered from an adult who received the AZD1222 COVID-19 vaccine. This material consisted of peripheral blood, taken 28 days after the second AZD1222 dose. The V and J genes are TRBV7-9 and TRBJ1-3; the D is unclear. In DNA, the CDR3 is TGTGCCAGCAGCCATACCCAGTCGCCCTCTGGAAACACCATATATTTT. Protein sequence: CASSHTQSPSGNTIYF.